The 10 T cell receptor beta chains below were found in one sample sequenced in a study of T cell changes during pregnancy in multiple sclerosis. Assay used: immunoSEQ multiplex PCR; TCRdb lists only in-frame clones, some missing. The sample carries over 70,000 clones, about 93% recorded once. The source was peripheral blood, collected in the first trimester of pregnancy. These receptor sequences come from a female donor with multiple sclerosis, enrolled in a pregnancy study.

CDR3: CASSSTSGSPSGANVLTF. CDR3 nucleotides: TGTGCCAGCAGCTCGACTAGCGGGAGCCCCTCTGGGGCCAACGTCCTGACTTTC. J is TRBJ2-6 and V is TRBV7-3; 12 nucleotides agree with TRBD2. CDR1 and CDR2 (germline): SGHTA, FQGTGA. The V and J ends lost 4 bases and 0 bases, in that order; junction bases with no gene match: 4. There are 18 residues in the CDR3. Variable domain in full (rest from reference TRBV7-3 and TRBJ2-6): GAGVSQTPSNKVTEKGKYVELRCDPISGHTALYWYRQSLGQGPEFLIYFQGTGAADDSGLPNDRFFAVRPEGSVSTLKIQRTERGDSAVYLCASSSTSGSPSGANVLTFGAGSRLTVL.

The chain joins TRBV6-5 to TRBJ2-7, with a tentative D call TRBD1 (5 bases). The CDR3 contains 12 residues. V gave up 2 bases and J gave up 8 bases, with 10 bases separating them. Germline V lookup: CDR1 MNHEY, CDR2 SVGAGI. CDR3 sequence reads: CASSYRQGKQYF. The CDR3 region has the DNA TGTGCCAGCAGTTACCGTCAGGGCAAGCAGTACTTC.

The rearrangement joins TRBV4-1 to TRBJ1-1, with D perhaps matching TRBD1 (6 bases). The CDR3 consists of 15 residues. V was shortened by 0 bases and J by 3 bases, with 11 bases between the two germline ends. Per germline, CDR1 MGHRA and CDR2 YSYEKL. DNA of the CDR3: TGCGCCAGCAGCCAAGAGACAGGTCGGGACACTGAAGCTTTCTTT. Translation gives CASSQETGRDTEAFF.

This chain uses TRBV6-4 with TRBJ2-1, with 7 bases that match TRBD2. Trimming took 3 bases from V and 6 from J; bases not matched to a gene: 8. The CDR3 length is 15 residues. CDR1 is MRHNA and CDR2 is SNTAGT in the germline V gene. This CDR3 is CASSEGSSGPNEQFF. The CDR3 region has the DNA TGTGCCAGCAGTGAGGGATCTAGCGGACCCAATGAGCAGTTCTTC.

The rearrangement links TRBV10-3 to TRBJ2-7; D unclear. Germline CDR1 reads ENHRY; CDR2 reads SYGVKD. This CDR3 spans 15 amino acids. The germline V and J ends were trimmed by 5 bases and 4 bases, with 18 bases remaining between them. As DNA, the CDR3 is TGTGCCATCAGTCATGACACAATGACGATTTACGAGCAGTACTTC. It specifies CAISHDTMTIYEQYF.

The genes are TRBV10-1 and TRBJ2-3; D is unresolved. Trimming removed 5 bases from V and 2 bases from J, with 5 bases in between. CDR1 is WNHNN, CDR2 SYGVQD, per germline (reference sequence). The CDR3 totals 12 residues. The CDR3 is CASSTTTDTQYF. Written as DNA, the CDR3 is TGCGCCAGCAGTACTACCACAGATACGCAGTATTTT.

The CDR3 sequence: CASSLTASGGAVTDTQYF. The CDR3 bases are TGTGCCAGCAGCTTAACGGCTAGCGGGGGGGCCGTCACAGATACGCAGTATTTT. The chain recombines TRBV11-2 with TRBJ2-3; 12 bases agree with TRBD2. Trimming cost V 2 bases and J 2 bases; bases outside gene matches: 8. The germline CDR1 and CDR2 sequences are SGHAT and FQNNGV. CDR3 size: 18 residues.

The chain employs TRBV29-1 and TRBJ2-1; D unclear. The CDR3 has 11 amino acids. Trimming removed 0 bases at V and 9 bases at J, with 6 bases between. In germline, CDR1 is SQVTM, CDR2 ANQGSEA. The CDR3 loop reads CSVEDPGEQFF. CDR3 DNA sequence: TGCAGCGTTGAAGATCCCGGTGAGCAGTTCTTC.

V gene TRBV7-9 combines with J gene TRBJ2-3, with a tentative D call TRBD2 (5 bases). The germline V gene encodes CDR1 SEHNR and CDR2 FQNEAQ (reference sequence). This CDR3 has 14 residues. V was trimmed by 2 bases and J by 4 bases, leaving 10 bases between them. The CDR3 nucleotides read TGTGCCAGCAGCTTAAGAGAGGGTCCAGATACGCAGTATTTT. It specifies CASSLREGPDTQYF.

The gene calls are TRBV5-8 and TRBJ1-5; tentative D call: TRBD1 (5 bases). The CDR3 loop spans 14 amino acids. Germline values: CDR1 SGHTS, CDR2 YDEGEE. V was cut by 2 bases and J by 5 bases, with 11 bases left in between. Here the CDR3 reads CASSLGQGDQPQHF. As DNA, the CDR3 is TGTGCCAGCAGCTTAGGGCAGGGCGATCAGCCCCAGCATTTT. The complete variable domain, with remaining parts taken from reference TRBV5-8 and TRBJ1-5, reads EAGVTQSPTHLIKTRGQQATLRCSPISGHTSVYWYQQALGLGLQFLLWYDEGEERNRGNFPPRFSGRQFPNYSSELNVNALELEDSALYLCASSLGQGDQPQHFGDGTRLSIL.